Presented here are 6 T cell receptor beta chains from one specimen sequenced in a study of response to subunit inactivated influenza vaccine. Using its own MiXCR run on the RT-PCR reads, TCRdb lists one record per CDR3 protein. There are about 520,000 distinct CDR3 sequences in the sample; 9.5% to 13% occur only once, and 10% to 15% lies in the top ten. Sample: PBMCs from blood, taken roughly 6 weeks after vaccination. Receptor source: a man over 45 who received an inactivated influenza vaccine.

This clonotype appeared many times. DNA of the CDR3: TGTGCCAGCTCACCACTAGCGATTACAGATACGCAGTATTTT. Translating gives CASSPLAITDTQYF. This chain joins TRBV18 and TRBJ2-3, with a tentative D call TRBD2 (5 bases). Germline V CDR1 and CDR2: KGHSH, LQKENI. The CDR3 totals 14 residues. Trimming removed 1 base from V and 3 bases from J, with 8 bases in between. The variable domain in full, completed from reference TRBV18 and TRBJ2-3, reads NAGVMQNPRHLVRRRGQEARLRCSPMKGHSHVYWYRQLPEEGLKFMVYLQKENIIDESGMPKERFSAEFPKEGPSILRIQQVVRGDSAAYFCASSPLAITDTQYFGPGTRLTVL.

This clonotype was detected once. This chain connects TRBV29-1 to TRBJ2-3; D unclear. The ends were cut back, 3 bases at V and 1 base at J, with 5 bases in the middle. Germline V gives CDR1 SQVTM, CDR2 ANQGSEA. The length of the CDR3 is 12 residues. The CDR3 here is CSVDAGTDTQYF. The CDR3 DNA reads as TGCAGCGTTGATGCTGGCACAGATACGCAGTATTTT.

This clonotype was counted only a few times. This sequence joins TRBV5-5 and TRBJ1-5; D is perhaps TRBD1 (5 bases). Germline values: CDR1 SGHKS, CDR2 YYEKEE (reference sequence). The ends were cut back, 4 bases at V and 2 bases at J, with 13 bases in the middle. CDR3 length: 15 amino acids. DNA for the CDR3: TGTGCCAGCAGCGCGGGGGACGTACGCAATCAGCCCCAGCATTTT. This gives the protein CASSAGDVRNQPQHF.

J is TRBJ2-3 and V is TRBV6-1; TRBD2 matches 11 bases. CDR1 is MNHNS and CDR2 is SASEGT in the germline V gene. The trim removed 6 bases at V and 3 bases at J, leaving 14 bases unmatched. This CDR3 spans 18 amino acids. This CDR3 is CASSPTPPGLAVTDTQYF. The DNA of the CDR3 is TGTGCCAGCAGCCCGACTCCACCGGGACTAGCGGTGACAGATACGCAGTATTTT.

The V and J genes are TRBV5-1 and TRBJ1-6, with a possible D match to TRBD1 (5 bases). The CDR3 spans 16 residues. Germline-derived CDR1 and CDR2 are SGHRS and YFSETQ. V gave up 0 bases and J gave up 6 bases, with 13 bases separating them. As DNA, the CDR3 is TGCGCCAGCAGCTTGGAAGGCAGGGTGACTAATTCACCCCTCCACTTT. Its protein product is CASSLEGRVTNSPLHF. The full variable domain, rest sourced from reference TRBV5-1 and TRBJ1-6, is KAGVTQTPRYLIKTRGQQVTLSCSPISGHRSVSWYQQTPGQGLQFLFEYFSETQRNKGNFPGRFSGRQFSNSRSEMNVSTLELGDSALYLCASSLEGRVTNSPLHFGNGTRLTVT.

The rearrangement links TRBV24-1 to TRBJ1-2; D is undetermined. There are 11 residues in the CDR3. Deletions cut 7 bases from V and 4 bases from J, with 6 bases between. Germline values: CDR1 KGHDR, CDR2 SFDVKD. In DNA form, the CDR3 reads TGTGCCACCAGCCTTTCCTATGGCTACACCTTC. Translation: CATSLSYGYTF.